These 30 T cell receptor beta chains share one sample of origin, sequenced in a study of T cell responses to AZD1222 COVID-19 vaccine. Some clones are missing from TCRdb's copy, which holds only in-frame ones; the method was immunoSEQ multiplex PCR. This sample yields just over 150,000 clones, of which around nine tenths are seen a single time; approximately 1.5% belongs to the top ten. Source: peripheral blood, taken 28 days after the second AZD1222 dose. The source is an adult who received the AZD1222 COVID-19 vaccine.

V gene TRBV11-2 combines with J gene TRBJ2-1; TRBD2 matches at 8 bases. V shed 0 bases and J 8 bases; nucleotides not matched to a gene: 15. Germline V gene data show CDR1 as SGHAT and CDR2 as FQNNGV. This CDR3 spans 18 amino acids. CDR3 sequence (DNA): TGTGCCAGCAGCTTAGATCTGGCGGGAGGTCTCCAGTGGGATGAGCAGTTCTTC. It encodes CASSLDLAGGLQWDEQFF.

This clone came up a few times. The chain is built from TRBV4-1 and TRBJ2-1; D is ambiguous. Per germline, CDR1 MGHRA and CDR2 YSYEKL. Trimming pared 1 base from V and 5 bases from J, leaving 12 bases between. The CDR3 length is 15 residues. CDR3 protein: CASSQGSNPHNEQFF. CDR3 coding DNA: TGCGCCAGCAGCCAAGGATCAAACCCTCACAATGAGCAGTTCTTC.

The chain recombines TRBV7-2 with TRBJ2-7; a weak D match, TRBD2 (6 bases). Germline CDR1 SGHTA, CDR2 FQGNSA. Trimming cost V 1 base and J 0 bases, with 13 bases left between them. CDR3 length: 16 residues. The CDR3 is CASSLGGTHLSYEQYF. CDR3 nucleotide sequence: TGTGCCAGCAGCTTAGGCGGGACGCACCTCTCCTACGAGCAGTACTTC.

The chain employs TRBV30 and TRBJ2-1, with D tentatively TRBD1 (5 bases). Trimming pared 2 bases from V and 8 bases from J, leaving 13 bases between. The CDR3 is 13 residues long. The germline V gene encodes CDR1 GTSNPN and CDR2 SVGIG (reference sequence). The CDR3 DNA is TGTGCCTGGAGTAGAAAGGGGAACGATGAGCAGTTCTTC. Amino acid sequence: CAWSRKGNDEQFF. Full variable domain (missing parts from reference TRBV30 and TRBJ2-1): SQTIHQWPATLVQPVGSPLSLECTVEGTSNPNLYWYRQAAGRGLQLLFYSVGIGQISSEVPQNLSASRPQDRQFILSSKKLLLSDSGFYLCAWSRKGNDEQFFGPGTRLTVL.

V is TRBV23-1 and J is TRBJ1-2, with D possibly matching TRBD1 (5 bases). TRBV23-1 is annotated as an ORF whose role is uncertain. V dropped 3 bases and J dropped 0 bases, with 14 bases sitting between them. This CDR3 region has 16 residues. CDR3 bases: TGCGCCAGCAGTCATCTCCGGGACGCAACTAACTATGGCTACACCTTC. Its protein is CASSHLRDATNYGYTF.

The rearrangement links TRBV6-5 to TRBJ1-2; TRBD1 might be the D (6 bases). The CDR3 extends over 13 amino acids. V gave up 6 bases and J gave up 8 bases, with 16 bases separating them. Germline assignment: CDR1 MNHEY and CDR2 SVGAGI. Written as DNA, the CDR3 is TGTGCCAGCAGAGAGGGACACTCTGGAGGCTACACCTTC. This translates into CASREGHSGGYTF.

V usage is TRBV19 and J usage is TRBJ2-5, with D perhaps being TRBD1 or TRBD2 (5 bases each). CDR1 and CDR2 from the germline V gene are LNHDA and SQIVND (reference sequence). There are 17 residues in the CDR3. V was clipped by 3 bases and J by 4 bases, with 21 bases between them. CDR3 loop: CASSISGPSSSRETQYF. CDR3 DNA sequence: TGTGCCAGTAGTATCTCGGGACCCTCTTCCTCCCGAGAGACCCAGTACTTC.

The J gene is TRBJ2-7, the V gene TRBV11-1, with 9 bases aligning to TRBD2. The germline V gene encodes CDR1 SGHAT and CDR2 FQDESV (reference sequence). The CDR3 totals 14 residues. Trimming at V came to 4 bases and at J to 4 bases, leaving 5 bases not matched to a gene. The DNA for the CDR3 is TGTGCCAGCAGCTCTCTAGCGGGGAGGTACGAGCAGTACTTC. Translated: CASSSLAGRYEQYF.

The J gene is TRBJ2-2, the V gene TRBV5-1, with 15 nucleotides matching TRBD2. Unmatched junction bases numbered 7, after V lost 0 bases and J lost 7 bases. Germline values: CDR1 SGHRS, CDR2 YFSETQ. The CDR3 consists of 18 residues. The DNA for the CDR3 is TGCGCCAGCAGCTTGGGAGGACTAGCGGGAGGGCCGAGCGGGGAGCTGTTTTTT. Its translation is CASSLGGLAGGPSGELFF.

The chain carries TRBV4-2 and TRBJ1-2, with D perhaps TRBD1 (5 bases). The ends were cut back, 3 bases at V and 7 bases at J, with 15 bases in the middle. The CDR3 is 14 amino acids. Germline loops: CDR1 LGHNA, CDR2 YNFKEQ. The CDR3 loop reads CASSQEDKKGGYTF. The DNA for the CDR3 is TGTGCCAGCAGCCAGGAGGACAAGAAGGGTGGCTACACCTTC.

This chain joins TRBV3-1 (or the pseudogene TRBV3-2) and TRBJ2-2; D is uncertain. From germline, CDR1 is LGHDT and CDR2 YNNKEL (reference sequence). Trimming shortened V by 1 base and J by 6 bases, and 9 bases separated the two germline ends. The CDR3 sequence is 14 residues long. CDR3 loop: CASSQGMPAGELFF. As DNA, the CDR3 is TGTGCCAGCAGCCAAGGTATGCCGGCCGGGGAGCTGTTTTTT.

This chain joins TRBV7-2 and TRBJ1-5; D possibly corresponds to TRBD1 (5 bases). Germline V gives CDR1 SGHTA, CDR2 FQGNSA. CDR3 length equals 15 residues. V lost 1 base to trimming and J lost 4 bases, with 11 bases between them. The CDR3 bases are TGTGCCAGCAGCTTAGTGGGCGGGGGAAATCAGCCCCAGCATTTT. Translated: CASSLVGGGNQPQHF.

This chain uses TRBV27 with TRBJ2-5; D might be TRBD1 (5 bases). The V gene lost 4 bases and the J gene lost 1 base, with 7 bases spanning the gap. Germline assignment: CDR1 MNHEY and CDR2 SMNVEV (reference sequence). The CDR3 extends over 13 amino acids. This CDR3 is CASSWTFQETQYF. Written as DNA, the CDR3 is TGTGCCAGCAGTTGGACATTCCAAGAGACCCAGTACTTC.

The gene calls are TRBV9 and TRBJ1-1; 10 nucleotides match TRBD1. Per the germline V gene, CDR1 is SGDLS and CDR2 is YYNGEE. The CDR3 has 15 residues. After removal of 4 bases from V and 3 bases from J, the junction contained 6 bases not matched to a gene. This chain's CDR3 is CASSHMTGGHTEAFF. DNA of the CDR3: TGTGCCAGCAGCCACATGACAGGGGGCCACACTGAAGCTTTCTTT.

This chain uses TRBV10-2 with TRBJ1-1; TRBD1 is a possible D gene (5 bases). The CDR3 is 16 amino acids. The V end was cut by 10 bases, the J end by 4 bases, with 25 bases between. CDR1 is WSHSY, CDR2 SAAADI, per germline. The CDR3 protein is CATRPSQGGGGTEAFF. DNA for the CDR3: TGCGCCACCAGGCCTTCCCAGGGCGGCGGCGGCACTGAAGCTTTCTTT.

This rearrangement joins TRBV28 to TRBJ1-4; the D gene is possibly TRBD1 (6 bases). The CDR3 totals 13 residues. Germline loops: CDR1 MDHEN, CDR2 SYDVKM. The germline V and J ends were trimmed by 9 bases and 4 bases, with 12 bases remaining between them. CDR3 coding DNA: TGTGCCAGTCAGACAGGCCGTAATGAAAAACTGTTTTTT. It is translated as CASQTGRNEKLFF.

The chain links TRBV28 to TRBJ1-2, with a weak D call TRBD1 (6 bases). Looked up from germline, CDR1 is MDHEN and CDR2 is SYDVKM. This CDR3 is built from 13 residues. Trimming stripped 5 bases from V and 4 bases from J, with 11 bases between. CDR3 in amino acids: CASSPIQGYGYTF. The DNA for the CDR3 is TGTGCCAGCAGTCCCATACAGGGCTATGGCTACACCTTC.

This clone is a singleton in its sample. In the same sample, other DNA sequences code for this CDR3. This rearrangement joins TRBV6-5 to TRBJ1-1; possible D gene TRBD1, 5 bases. V lost 6 bases, J lost 1 base, and 6 bases lay in between. Germline-derived CDR1 and CDR2 are MNHEY and SVGAGI. CDR3 length: 12 amino acids. The CDR3 DNA reads TGTGCCAGCAGGGGGGGGAACACTGAAGCTTTCTTT. This encodes CASRGGNTEAFF.

The chain employs TRBV7-8 and TRBJ2-7; no firm D call. The CDR3 is 12 amino acids. Trimming stripped 5 bases from V and 0 bases from J, with 5 bases between. Germline values: CDR1 SGHVS, CDR2 FQNEAQ. The CDR3 nucleotides read TGTGCCAGCAGCCGTTTCTCCTACGAGCAGTACTTC. Residues: CASSRFSYEQYF. The entire variable domain, with the rest obtained from reference TRBV7-8 and TRBJ2-7, is as follows: GAGVSQSPRYKVAKRGQDVALRCDPISGHVSLFWYQQALGQGPEFLTYFQNEAQLDKSGLPSDRFFAERPEGSVSTLKIQRTQQEDSAVYLCASSRFSYEQYFGPGTRLTVT.

This clone was recorded a few times. The chain uses TRBV7-9 and TRBJ2-7, with 8 bases fitting TRBD1. Germline V gives CDR1 SEHNR, CDR2 FQNEAQ (reference sequence). With V trimmed by 4 bases and J by 5 bases, 13 bases remained unmatched. This CDR3 is built from 16 residues. Here the CDR3 reads CASSSRTDRGRHEQYF. CDR3 DNA: TGTGCCAGCAGCTCCCGGACCGACAGGGGACGACACGAGCAGTACTTC.

V is TRBV6-6 and J is TRBJ1-2; D is uncertain. The V end lost 5 bases, the J end lost 4 bases, and 17 bases lay between the germline ends. The length of the CDR3 is 15 residues. The germline CDR1 and CDR2 sequences are MNHNY and SVGAGI (reference sequence). The CDR3 protein is CASSRRALEAYGYTF. The CDR3 bases are TGTGCCAGCAGTCGGCGGGCACTTGAGGCCTATGGCTACACCTTC.

The V call is TRBV15, the J call TRBJ1-2; tentative D call: TRBD1 (5 bases). The germline V and J ends were trimmed by 0 bases and 4 bases, with 12 bases remaining between them. In germline, CDR1 is LNHNV, CDR2 YYDKDF (reference sequence). The CDR3 is 15 residues long. The CDR3 spells CATSRENPDIYGYTF. The CDR3 coding sequence is TGTGCCACCAGCAGAGAGAACCCGGACATCTATGGCTACACCTTC.

The chain uses TRBV7-9 and TRBJ1-1, with a tentative D call TRBD1 (6 bases). The CDR3 has 14 amino acids. The V and J ends lost 4 bases and 0 bases respectively, with 9 bases between them. Germline values: CDR1 SEHNR, CDR2 FQNEAQ (reference sequence). The CDR3 DNA reads as TGTGCCAGCAGCTCGGGGACATTGAACACTGAAGCTTTCTTT. It encodes CASSSGTLNTEAFF.

V and J are TRBV7-9 and TRBJ2-7; D remains unclear. CDR3 length: 13 amino acids. V was clipped by 5 bases and J by 6 bases, with 14 bases between them. Germline V CDR1 and CDR2: SEHNR, FQNEAQ (reference sequence). This CDR3 reads CASSPTPGGEQYF. The DNA of the CDR3 is TGTGCCAGCAGCCCTACTCCTGGTGGCGAGCAGTACTTC.

The V and J genes are TRBV7-6 and TRBJ2-7; a weak D match, TRBD1 (6 bases). Between the trimmed V and J ends, which lost 2 bases and 7 bases, there was a span of 12 bases. The CDR3 is 13 amino acids. The V gene's germline CDR1 is SGHVS and CDR2 FNYEAQ. CDR3: CASSLQGSVEQYF. The CDR3 region has the DNA TGTGCCAGCAGCTTACAGGGGTCGGTGGAGCAGTACTTC.

The gene calls are TRBV28 and TRBJ1-2; D might be TRBD1 (5 bases). In germline, CDR1 is MDHEN, CDR2 SYDVKM. Trimming cost V 5 bases and J 8 bases, with 21 bases left between them. This CDR3 is built from 15 residues. CDR3 region: CASSRPLGPARGYTF. The CDR3 DNA follows: TGTGCCAGCAGTCGGCCCTTGGGGCCCGCCCGAGGCTACACCTTC.

V and J are TRBV29-1 and TRBJ2-3; 14 nucleotides align to TRBD2. V lost 5 bases to trimming and J lost 4 bases; unmatched junction nucleotides: 5. The CDR3 runs 15 residues. In germline, CDR1 is SQVTM, CDR2 ANQGSEA. CDR3 coding DNA: TGCAGCGTTACCTCGGGACTAGCGGGAGCAGATACGCAGTATTTT. Translated: CSVTSGLAGADTQYF.

The J gene is TRBJ1-1, the V gene TRBV5-5; no reliable D call. The CDR3 length is 13 residues. The ends were cut back, 0 bases at V and 3 bases at J, with 6 bases in the middle. Germline V lookup: CDR1 SGHKS, CDR2 YYEKEE (reference sequence). The DNA for the CDR3 is TGTGCCAGCAGCTTGGACTGGGACACTGAAGCTTTCTTT. Translating gives CASSLDWDTEAFF.

This clone was seen only a few times. The gene calls are TRBV4-2 and TRBJ2-2; TRBD2 might be the D (5 bases). Germline V lookup: CDR1 LGHNA, CDR2 YNFKEQ. The V end was cut by 0 bases, the J end by 1 base, with 9 bases between. The CDR3 is 16 amino acids. The CDR3 nucleotides read TGTGCCAGCAGCCAAGAGGACGGGGTGAACACCGGGGAGCTGTTTTTT. Amino acids: CASSQEDGVNTGELFF.

This clone was observed a single time. This chain joins TRBV7-3 and TRBJ2-3; 8 positions agree with TRBD2. CDR1 is SGHTA, CDR2 FQGTGA, per germline. The trim removed 7 bases at V and 4 bases at J, leaving 10 bases unmatched. There are 15 residues in the CDR3. The CDR3 sequence is CASTSGSGGPDTQYF. The CDR3, as DNA: TGTGCCAGCACCTCGGGGTCGGGAGGGCCAGATACGCAGTATTTT.